The rows below give T cell receptor beta chains drawn from one sample of a study of graft-versus-host responses after intestinal transplantation. Profiling relied on immunoSEQ multiplex PCR, and the TCRdb table lists in-frame clones only, not all of them. The data show roughly 85,000 clones, with 75% to 95% seen just once and 7% to 9.5% held by the top ten. For these receptors, no antigen is known. Material: unstimulated CD8+ T cells sorted from spleen or lymph node cells, obtained before transplant. The receptors were sampled from a human donor who was the organ donor for an intestinal transplant. Each CDR3 is given with its conserved first and last residue. A D gene is named only where the DNA matches it firmly. Only part of the rows carry a size: once, few, many, or a class if the clone is expanded.

clone size	D gene	V gene	CDR3 length	J gene	CDR3 DNA	CDR3 protein
-	-	TRBV5-1	12	TRBJ1-2	TGCGCCAGCAGCTTGGAGGGCTATGGCTACACCTTC	CASSLEGYGYTF
-	TRBD1	TRBV11-2	13	TRBJ1-1	TGTGCCAGCAGCACCACCCTGCAGGGGGACGCTTTCTTT	CASSTTLQGDAFF
-	TRBD2	TRBV2	14	TRBJ2-1	TGTGCCAGCATGGGCCTAGCGGGAGGTAATGAGCAGTTCTTC	CASMGLAGGNEQFF
-	TRBD1	TRBV19	17	TRBJ2-1	TGTGCCAGTAGTATGGCCTACGGACAGGGGATCTACAATGAGCAGTTCTTC	CASSMAYGQGIYNEQFF
-	-	TRBV5-6	16	TRBJ2-3	TGTGCCAGCAGCTGCGCTTGGCGGGTCTGGGAGGATACGCAGTATTTT	CASSCAWRVWEDTQYF
-	-	TRBV7-9	15	TRBJ2-1	TGTGCCAGCAGCCCTCTAGCGACTCCATACAATGAGCAGTTCTTC	CASSPLATPYNEQFF
-	-	TRBV7-2	13	TRBJ2-4	TGTGCCAGCAGTGCCGGGGCCAAAAACATTCAGTACTTC	CASSAGAKNIQYF
-	-	TRBV2	17	TRBJ2-7	TGTGCCAGCAACCCGGATCCGTTGGCGGGTGAGACCTACGAGCAGTACTTC	CASNPDPLAGETYEQYF
once	TRBD1	TRBV4-2	15	TRBJ2-2	TGTGCCAGCAGCCCTCGGACAGGGGGAACCGGGGAGCTGTTTTTT	CASSPRTGGTGELFF
-	-	TRBV5-4	14	TRBJ1-1	TGTGCCAGCAGCTTGGGGGCGAGTTTCACTGAAGCTTTCTTT	CASSLGASFTEAFF
-	TRBD2	TRBV11-1	16	TRBJ2-2	TGTGCCAGCAGCATTAGCGGGGGGTTGATCACCGGGGAGCTGTTTTTT	CASSISGGLITGELFF
once	TRBD2	TRBV6-5	14	TRBJ2-3	TGTGCCAGCAGTTACGGCGGGAGCTCAGATACGCAGTATTTT	CASSYGGSSDTQYF
once	TRBD2	TRBV19	13	TRBJ2-1	TGTGCCAGTAGTAGCGGGACTAGCCCAGGGCAGTTCTTC	CASSSGTSPGQFF
-	TRBD1	TRBV27	14	TRBJ2-7	TGTGCCAGCAGTTTAAACAGGGGGCCCTACGAGCAGTACTTC	CASSLNRGPYEQYF
few	-	TRBV21-1	14	TRBJ1-2	TGTGCCAGCAGCAAAGAGGAAGGGGGCTGTGGCTACACCTTC	CASSKEEGGCGYTF
-	-	TRBV5-1	13	TRBJ2-1	TGCGCCAGCAGCTATAGGGGGGCGCATGAGCAGTTCTTC	CASSYRGAHEQFF
once	TRBD1	TRBV4-1	16	TRBJ2-7	TGCGCCAGCAGCCACAAACCGGGACAGGGTAGCCACGAGCAGTACTTC	CASSHKPGQGSHEQYF
-	-	TRBV4-1	17	TRBJ1-4	TGCGCCAGCAGCCAAGAAGGTTACGGGGTACCTAATGAAAAACTGTTTTTT	CASSQEGYGVPNEKLFF
-	-	TRBV7-2	14	TRBJ1-1	TGTGCCAGCCTCCCCCCAGGGATAAACACTGAAGCTTTCTTT	CASLPPGINTEAFF
-	TRBD1	TRBV7-9	13	TRBJ2-7	TGTGCCAGCACCGGCGGACAGGGGTACGAGCAGTACTTC	CASTGGQGYEQYF
-	TRBD1	TRBV7-3	13	TRBJ2-7	TGTGCCAGCAGCTTACGGACAGGCTACGAGCAGTACTTC	CASSLRTGYEQYF
-	-	TRBV7-3	12	TRBJ2-2	TGTGCCAGCAGCTTGAACACCGGGGAGCTGTTTTTT	CASSLNTGELFF
-	-	TRBV5-6	15	TRBJ1-5	TGTGCCAGCAGCTTGGGGACGGGGAGCAATCAGCCCCAGCATTTT	CASSLGTGSNQPQHF
-	TRBD1	TRBV4-2	16	TRBJ2-2	TGTGCCAGCAGCCAACCTGGGACAGCGAACACCGGGGAGCTGTTTTTT	CASSQPGTANTGELFF
-	TRBD1	TRBV5-1	17	TRBJ1-1	TGCGCCAGCAGCTGGCCCGATGGACAGGCGAAGAACACTGAAGCTTTCTTT	CASSWPDGQAKNTEAFF
-	-	TRBV2	10	TRBJ2-3	TGTGCCAGCATGGGGGATACGCAGTATTTT	CASMGDTQYF
-	-	TRBV5-4	13	TRBJ2-7	TGTGCCAGCAGCTCAGGGTACACCTACGAGCAGTACTTC	CASSSGYTYEQYF
-	TRBD2	TRBV7-9	15	TRBJ2-1	TGTGCCAGCAGCCGACCTAGCGGGCTCTACAATGAGCAGTTCTTC	CASSRPSGLYNEQFF
-	TRBD2	TRBV5-4	16	TRBJ2-1	TGTGCCAGCAGCCCTGATAGCCCGGGGGGGTTCAATGAGCAGTTCTTC	CASSPDSPGGFNEQFF
few	-	TRBV5-6	13	TRBJ1-4	TGTGCCAGCAGCTTCGGTGACAACGAAAAACTGTTTTTT	CASSFGDNEKLFF
-	-	TRBV27	17	TRBJ1-1	TGTGCCAGCAGTCCTTACCATACAGGGCTTTTGAACACTGAAGCTTTCTTT	CASSPYHTGLLNTEAFF
-	-	TRBV7-9	14	TRBJ2-4	TGTGCCAGCAGCAGGGATTATTCCAAAAACATTCAGTACTTC	CASSRDYSKNIQYF
-	TRBD2	TRBV6-6	16	TRBJ2-3	TGTGCCAGCAGTTACTCGGCTAGCGGGAGTCCAGATACGCAGTATTTT	CASSYSASGSPDTQYF
-	-	TRBV18	14	TRBJ2-7	TGTGCCAGCTCACCACCGGAGGTCAGCTACGAGCAGTACTTC	CASSPPEVSYEQYF
-	-	TRBV11-3	17	TRBJ2-3	TGTGCCAGCAGCTTAGAGTCCAGCGGTTCAATCACAGATACGCAGTATTTT	CASSLESSGSITDTQYF
-	TRBD1	TRBV29-1	13	TRBJ2-7	TGCAGCGCCACCGCCGGGACAGGGACCGAGCAGTACTTC	CSATAGTGTEQYF
-	-	TRBV7-6	12	TRBJ2-2	TGTGCCAGCAGCTTAGACACCGGGGAGCTGTTTTTT	CASSLDTGELFF
-	TRBD2	TRBV9	18	TRBJ2-6	TGTGCCAGCAGCTATACTCTAGCGGGAGGGACTGGGGCCAACGTCCTGACTTTC	CASSYTLAGGTGANVLTF
-	TRBD2	TRBV29-1	16	TRBJ2-5	TGCAGCGTTGAAATCCAGGGTTCGGGGGGACAAGAGACCCAGTACTTC	CSVEIQGSGGQETQYF
-	-	TRBV4-1	13	TRBJ1-1	TGCGCCAGCAGCCAGGTCCGGGACACTGAAGCTTTCTTT	CASSQVRDTEAFF
-	TRBD1	TRBV30	19	TRBJ1-2	TGTGCCTGGAGTTGGTCGGACGTATGGGACAGAAAAATTATCGATGGCTACACCTTC	CAWSWSDVWDRKIIDGYTF
-	-	TRBV7-9	14	TRBJ1-1	TGTGCCAGCAGCCACCCTCAGGGGAACACTGAAGCTTTCTTT	CASSHPQGNTEAFF
-	-	TRBV11-2	13	TRBJ1-1	TGTGCCAGCAGCTCAGCGGACAACACTGAAGCTTTCTTT	CASSSADNTEAFF
-	-	TRBV9	16	TRBJ2-1	TGTGCCAGCACCTCTTCGGGGCCTCATTCCTACAATGAGCAGTTCTTC	CASTSSGPHSYNEQFF
-	-	TRBV19	13	TRBJ2-1	TGTGCCAGTAGTATAGACTTGGACAATGAGCAGTTCTTC	CASSIDLDNEQFF
-	-	TRBV5-4	12	TRBJ1-1	TGTGCCAGCACTGTAGGAGGTACTGAAGCTTTCTTT	CASTVGGTEAFF
-	-	TRBV13	16	TRBJ2-1	TGTGCCAGCAGCCCTTCGTTGGCCAGCTCCTACAATGAGCAGTTCTTC	CASSPSLASSYNEQFF
few	TRBD1	TRBV9	18	TRBJ1-1	TGTGCCAGCAGCGAGAGGGGGCCGGGGTCCCTATCAAACACTGAAGCTTTCTTT	CASSERGPGSLSNTEAFF
-	TRBD2	TRBV29-1	15	TRBJ2-2	TGCAGCGTTTTGTTGCGGGGGGTAGGCACCGGGGAGCTGTTTTTT	CSVLLRGVGTGELFF
-	-	TRBV10-1	12	TRBJ2-3	TGCGCCAGCAGTGATGTGGGGGATACGCAGTATTTT	CASSDVGDTQYF
-	-	TRBV6-6	15	TRBJ1-2	TGTGCCAGCAGCCAGGGCACCTCCGGCGACTATGGCTACACCTTC	CASSQGTSGDYGYTF